This T cell receptor (beta chain) is from a study of CD8+CD57+ T cells in acquired aplastic anemia. Study details: DNA per sorted CD4+ or CD8+ sample ranged about 0.2 to 30 ug, averaging about 3 ug. CD4+ cell libraries from healthy donors averaged about 11 million reads.

CDR1 is SGHAT, CDR2 FQNNGV, per germline. V was clipped by 2 bases and J by 4 bases; unmatched bases: 14. This CDR3 comprises 18 residues. Genomic DNA templated the TCR beta VDJ and CDR3 profiling. MiXCR, run by TCRdb on the reads, gives a single entry per CDR3 protein. Of about 160,000 distinct CDR3 sequences in the sample, roughly 47% were seen once. This clonotype came up a few times. The antigen is not known. Study-level findings and limits: Patients and controls had CD8+ Simpson's diversity values that were not significantly distinct. Patients and controls were found to share more than 25 CD8+ CDR3 sequences.

The rearrangement uses TRBV11-2 and TRBJ2-5; 9 bases align to TRBD2. The specimen was sorted CD4+, CD8+, or CD8+CD57+ T cells (not recorded which) from PBMCs. This receptor was obtained from a human donor in good health. The CDR3 reads CASSLWKLAGVFAETQYF. The CDR3 DNA sequence: TGTGCCAGCAGCTTATGGAAATTAGCGGGAGTTTTCGCAGAGACCCAGTACTTC.